This entry lists 11 T cell receptor beta chains sequenced from one sample in a study of cytomegalovirus exposure and HLA in healthy donors. PCR used 60 Vbeta primers and 13 Jbeta primers. This table comes from immunoSEQ multiplex PCR, and its TCRdb copy is limited to in-frame clones, with some not included. The data hold more than 150,000 clones, with almost 80% observed a single time. The sequenced sample consisted of PBMCs. These receptors were taken from a man between 50 and 59 years old in good health and CMV-seropositive.

The gene calls are TRBV7-6 and TRBJ2-1; 10 bases match TRBD2. Germline lookup yields CDR1 SGHVS and CDR2 FNYEAQ. The V and J ends lost 0 bases and 2 bases, in that order; junction bases with no gene match: 7. The CDR3 totals 18 residues. The CDR3 DNA follows: TGTGCCAGCAGCTTAGCGGGCCCTAGCGGGGGAGCCTACAATGAGCAGTTCTTC. Its protein is CASSLAGPSGGAYNEQFF.

This chain links TRBV7-2 with TRBJ2-2; D is possibly TRBD2 (5 bases). CDR3 length: 19 amino acids. The germline V gene encodes CDR1 SGHTA and CDR2 FQGNSA. V was trimmed by 1 base and J by 6 bases, leaving 24 bases between them. DNA for the CDR3: TGTGCCAGCAGCTTAGTGAGGGCCGATCTAGCCCGGGTTGCCGGGGAGCTGTTTTTT. As protein: CASSLVRADLARVAGELFF.

The genes are TRBV28 and TRBJ2-7, with D possibly matching TRBD1 (5 bases). The ends were cut back, 3 bases at V and 5 bases at J, with 14 bases in the middle. This CDR3 region has 14 residues. In germline, CDR1 is MDHEN, CDR2 SYDVKM. The chain's CDR3 is CASSFKGVPHEQYV. The CDR3 nucleotides are TGTGCCAGCAGTTTCAAAGGGGTCCCCCACGAGCAGTACGTC.

The genes are TRBV5-5 and TRBJ2-5; the match to TRBD2 covers 10 bases. J gave up 5 bases and V 6 bases, and 10 bases lay outside the gene matches. Per germline, CDR1 SGHKS and CDR2 YYEKEE (reference sequence). CDR3 length: 15 residues. DNA for the CDR3: TGTGCCAGCACCTCACAGCGGGGGGGCCGGGAGACCCAGTACTTC. Protein sequence: CASTSQRGGRETQYF.

This clone was recorded once. The rearrangement joins TRBV5-1 to TRBJ2-7, with 9 bases fitting TRBD1. Unmatched junction bases numbered 4, after V lost 4 bases and J lost 5 bases. There are 13 residues in the CDR3. Germline V gives CDR1 SGHRS, CDR2 YFSETQ. CDR3 residues: CASSITGGNEQYV. For the CDR3, the DNA is TGCGCCAGCAGCATTACAGGGGGCAACGAGCAGTACGTC.

The V and J genes are TRBV6-5 and TRBJ1-5; D might be TRBD1 (5 bases). The germline V and J ends were trimmed by 7 bases and 4 bases, with 11 bases remaining between them. CDR3 length: 13 amino acids. Germline V gene sequence: CDR1 MNHEY, CDR2 SVGAGI. This CDR3 reads CASKGHSNQPQHF. CDR3 DNA sequence: TGTGCCAGCAAGGGGCATTCTAATCAGCCCCAGCATTTT.

The chain links TRBV20-1 to TRBJ2-5; D is perhaps TRBD1 (5 bases). The germline V gene has CDR1 DFQATT and CDR2 SNEGSKA (reference sequence). This CDR3 contains 11 residues. The V gene lost 8 bases and the J gene lost 5 bases, with 12 bases spanning the gap. This chain's CDR3 is CSSRGGETQYF. Written as DNA, the CDR3 is TGCAGTAGTAGGGGTGGGGAGACCCAGTACTTC.

The chain combines TRBV4-1 with TRBJ2-3; 7 bases are shared with TRBD2. Germline trimming cut 4 bases from V and 1 base from J; bases unmatched to any gene: 5. CDR1 is MGHRA and CDR2 is YSYEKL in the germline V gene. The CDR3 extends over 15 amino acids. The CDR3 DNA sequence: TGCGCCAGCAGCCTGTTAACTAGCGGCACAGATACGCAGTATTTT. Translation gives CASSLLTSGTDTQYF.

The chain employs TRBV9 and TRBJ2-2, with TRBD1 as a possible D gene (5 bases). This CDR3 is 15 amino acids long. CDR1 and CDR2 from the germline V gene are SGDLS and YYNGEE. Trimming removed 4 bases from V and 2 bases from J, with 12 bases in between. CDR3: CASSTRQINTGELFF. The DNA of the CDR3 is TGTGCCAGCAGCACTCGACAGATCAACACCGGGGAGCTGTTTTTT.

This clone has only a few counts. The chain joins TRBV5-6 to TRBJ2-7, with 9 bases matching TRBD1. V lost 2 bases to trimming and J lost 7 bases; unmatched junction nucleotides: 7. There are 14 residues in the CDR3. Germline V gene lookup returns CDR1 SGHDT and CDR2 YYEEEE. CDR3 amino acids: CASSFGTGRGEQYV. Here the CDR3 DNA reads TGTGCCAGCAGCTTCGGGACAGGGAGAGGGGAGCAGTACGTC.

The chain uses TRBV7-6 and TRBJ1-3; 7 bases fit TRBD1. CDR3 length: 17 amino acids. CDR1 and CDR2 (germline): SGHVS, FNYEAQ. Trimming removed 2 bases from V and 0 bases from J; junction bases left unmatched: 7. The CDR3 sequence is CASSLNPGTDSGNTIYF. The CDR3 DNA sequence: TGTGCCAGCAGCTTAAACCCCGGGACAGACTCTGGAAACACCATATATTTT.